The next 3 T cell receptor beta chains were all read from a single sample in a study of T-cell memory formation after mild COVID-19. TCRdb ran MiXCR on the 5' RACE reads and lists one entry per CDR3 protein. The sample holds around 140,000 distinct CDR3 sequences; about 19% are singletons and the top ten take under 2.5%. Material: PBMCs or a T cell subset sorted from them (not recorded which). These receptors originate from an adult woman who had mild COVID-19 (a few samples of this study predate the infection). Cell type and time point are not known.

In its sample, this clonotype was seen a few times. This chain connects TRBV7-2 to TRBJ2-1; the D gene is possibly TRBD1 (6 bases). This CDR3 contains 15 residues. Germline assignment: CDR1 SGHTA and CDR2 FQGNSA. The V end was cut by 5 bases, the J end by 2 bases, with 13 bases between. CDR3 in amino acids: CASSLMGATYNEQFF. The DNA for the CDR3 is TGTGCCAGCAGCCTGATGGGGGCCACCTACAATGAGCAGTTCTTC.

CDR3 bases: TGCGCCAGCAGGTTTTTGTCAGGGGGACGGGATACGCAGTATTTT. Amino acid sequence: CASRFLSGGRDTQYF. The V gene is TRBV5-1, the J gene TRBJ2-3, with 7 nucleotides matching TRBD1. The V gene end was trimmed by 5 bases and the J gene end by 6 bases; junction bases not matched to a gene: 12. This CDR3 comprises 15 residues. Germline V gene sequence: CDR1 SGHRS, CDR2 YFSETQ.

The CDR3 loop reads CASRPPQGRTDTQYF. The CDR3 coding sequence is TGCGCCAGCAGGCCCCCCCAGGGAAGAACAGATACGCAGTATTTT. V is TRBV5-1 and J is TRBJ2-3, with a weak D call TRBD1 (5 bases). The CDR3 is made up of 15 amino acids. V lost 5 bases, J lost 3 bases, and 16 bases lay in between. Germline V lookup: CDR1 SGHRS, CDR2 YFSETQ.